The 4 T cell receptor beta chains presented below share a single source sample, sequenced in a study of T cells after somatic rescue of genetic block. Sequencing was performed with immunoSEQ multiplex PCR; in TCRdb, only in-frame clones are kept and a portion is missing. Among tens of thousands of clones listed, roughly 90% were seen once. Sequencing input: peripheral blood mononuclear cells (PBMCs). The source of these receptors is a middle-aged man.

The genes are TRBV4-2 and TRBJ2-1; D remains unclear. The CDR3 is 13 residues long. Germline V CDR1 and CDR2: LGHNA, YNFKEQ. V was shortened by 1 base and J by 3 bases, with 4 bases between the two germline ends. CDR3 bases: TGTGCCAGCAGCCAAGGCGGCTACAATGAGCAGTTCTTC. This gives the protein CASSQGGYNEQFF.

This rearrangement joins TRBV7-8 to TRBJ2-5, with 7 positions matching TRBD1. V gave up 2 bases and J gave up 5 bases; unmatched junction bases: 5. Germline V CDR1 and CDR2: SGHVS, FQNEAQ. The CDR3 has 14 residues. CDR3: CASSLWQGEETQYF. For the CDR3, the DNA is TGTGCCAGCAGCTTATGGCAGGGGGAGGAGACCCAGTACTTC.

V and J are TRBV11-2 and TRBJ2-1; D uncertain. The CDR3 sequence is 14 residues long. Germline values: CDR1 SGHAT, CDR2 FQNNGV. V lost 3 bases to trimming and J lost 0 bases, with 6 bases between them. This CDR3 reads CASSFFGSYNEQFF. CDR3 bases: TGTGCCAGCAGCTTTTTCGGCTCCTACAATGAGCAGTTCTTC.

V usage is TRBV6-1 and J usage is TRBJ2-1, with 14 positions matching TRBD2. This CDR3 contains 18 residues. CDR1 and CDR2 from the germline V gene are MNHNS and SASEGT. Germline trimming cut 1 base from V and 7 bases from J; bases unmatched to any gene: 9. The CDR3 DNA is TGTGCCAGCAGTGAAGGACTAGCGGGGGGGCCAGTCAAGAATGAGCAGTTCTTC. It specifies CASSEGLAGGPVKNEQFF.